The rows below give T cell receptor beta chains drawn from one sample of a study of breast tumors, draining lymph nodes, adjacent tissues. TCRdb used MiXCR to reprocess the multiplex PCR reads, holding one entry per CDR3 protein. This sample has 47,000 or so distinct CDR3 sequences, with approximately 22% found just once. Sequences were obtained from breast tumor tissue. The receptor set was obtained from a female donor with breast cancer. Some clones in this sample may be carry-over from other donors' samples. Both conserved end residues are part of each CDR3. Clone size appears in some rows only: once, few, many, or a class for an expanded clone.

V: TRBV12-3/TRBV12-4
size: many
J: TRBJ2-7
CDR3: CASTSSTQTALKQYF

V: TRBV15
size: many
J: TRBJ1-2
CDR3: CATSRDLLGGGGYTF

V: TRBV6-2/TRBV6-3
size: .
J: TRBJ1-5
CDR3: CASGYSGARPGNNQPQHF

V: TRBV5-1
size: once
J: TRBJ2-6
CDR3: CASSPAGGSGANVLTF

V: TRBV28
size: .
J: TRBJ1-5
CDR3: CASSPSPGQPQHF

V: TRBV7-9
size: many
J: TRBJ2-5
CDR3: CASSPTSIGTQYF

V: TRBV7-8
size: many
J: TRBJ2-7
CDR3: CASSTGDRANEQYF

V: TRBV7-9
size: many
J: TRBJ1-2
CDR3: CASSLGPYGYTF

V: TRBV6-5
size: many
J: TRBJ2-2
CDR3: CASSYSTGTSGRRGHNTGELFF

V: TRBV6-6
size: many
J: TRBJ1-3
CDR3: CASFQGEYSGNTIYF

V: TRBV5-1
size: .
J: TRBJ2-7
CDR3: CASSFRDSGAGVTIYEQYF

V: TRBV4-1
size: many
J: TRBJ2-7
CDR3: CASSQTRDSFYEQYF

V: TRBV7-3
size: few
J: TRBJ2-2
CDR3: CASSLNPTGSANTGELFF

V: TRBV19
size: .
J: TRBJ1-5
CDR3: CASGTGAQPQHF

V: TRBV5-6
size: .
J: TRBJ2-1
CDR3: CASSPLWRGRNNEQFF

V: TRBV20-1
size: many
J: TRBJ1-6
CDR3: CSAATPQNSPLHF

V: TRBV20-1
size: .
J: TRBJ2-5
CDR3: CSASWRERPETQYF

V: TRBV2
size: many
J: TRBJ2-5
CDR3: CASSEDISGVGQETQYF

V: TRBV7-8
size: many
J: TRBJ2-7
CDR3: CASSYRQGALYEQYF

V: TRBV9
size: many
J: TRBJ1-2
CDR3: CASSVGGADYGYTF

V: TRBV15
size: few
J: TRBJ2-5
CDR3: CATSRGASGLEETQYF

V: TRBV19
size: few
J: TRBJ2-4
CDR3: CASSVHPGTGFLTKNIQYF

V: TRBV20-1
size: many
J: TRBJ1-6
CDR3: CSASADRGYNSPLHF

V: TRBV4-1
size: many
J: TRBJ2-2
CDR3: CASSHSGLTGELFF

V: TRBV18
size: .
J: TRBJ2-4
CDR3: CASSLGGNIQYF

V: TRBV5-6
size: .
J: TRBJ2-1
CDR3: CASSLAEAEYNEQFF

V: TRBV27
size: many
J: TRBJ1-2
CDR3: CASSPGDSSYTF

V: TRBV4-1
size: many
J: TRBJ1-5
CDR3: CASSQVRGAQPQHF

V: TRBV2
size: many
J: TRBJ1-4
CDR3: CASSRTRGEKLFF

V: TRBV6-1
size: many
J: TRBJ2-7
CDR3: CASSVGSTYEQYF

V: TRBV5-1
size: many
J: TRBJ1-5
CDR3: CASSLGGDSNQPQHF

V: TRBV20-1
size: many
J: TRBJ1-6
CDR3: CSARSGTGYNSPLHF

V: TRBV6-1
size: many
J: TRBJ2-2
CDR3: CASSLGTGRTGELFF

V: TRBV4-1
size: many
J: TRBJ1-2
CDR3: CASSQWDRQGYGYTF

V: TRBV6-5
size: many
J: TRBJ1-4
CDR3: CASSPTRRWWATNEKLFF

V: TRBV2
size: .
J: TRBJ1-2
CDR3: CASSARDGVYGYTF

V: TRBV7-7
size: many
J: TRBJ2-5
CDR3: CASSLLGKQETQYF

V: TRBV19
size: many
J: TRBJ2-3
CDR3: CASSIIRGVDTQYF

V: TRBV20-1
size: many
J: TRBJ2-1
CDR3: CSARGVGRTTNEQFF

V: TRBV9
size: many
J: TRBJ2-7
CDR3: CASTERLLAGVLVRQYF

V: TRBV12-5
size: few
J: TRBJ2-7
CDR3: CASGTGTWGSEQYF

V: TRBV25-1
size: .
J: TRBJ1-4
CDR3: CASSELRDNEKLFF

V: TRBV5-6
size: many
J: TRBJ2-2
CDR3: CASSSHRAQTGELFF

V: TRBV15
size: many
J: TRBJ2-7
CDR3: CATSRDLSYEQYF

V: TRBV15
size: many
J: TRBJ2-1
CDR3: CATSRPGQGSNEQFF

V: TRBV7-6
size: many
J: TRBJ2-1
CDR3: CASSSTEGGPRDNEQFF